This T cell receptor (beta chain) was recorded in a study of identical twins. This clonotype was counted many times. There are 14 residues in the CDR3. Trimming shortened V by 5 bases and J by 3 bases, and 10 bases separated the two germline ends. Per germline, CDR1 WNHNN and CDR2 SYGVQD (reference sequence). TCRdb re-called the 5' RACE reads with MiXCR, one entry per CDR3 protein. Of hundreds of thousands of distinct CDR3 sequences detected, under 9% appear once; the ten largest clones hold 0.98%. The same sample was also used in a study of yellow fever vaccine responses in identical twins.

The sample was PBMCs. The gene calls are TRBV10-1 and TRBJ2-2; the D gene is possibly TRBD2 (6 bases). The clonotype comes from a young woman in good health. CDR3 sequence: CASSPGTDTGELFF. CDR3 DNA: TGCGCCAGCAGTCCCGGGACTGACACCGGGGAGCTGTTTTTT.